A selection of T cell receptor beta chains follows, all from one sample in a study of T-cell memory formation after mild COVID-19. TCRdb reanalysed the 5' RACE reads using MiXCR and keeps one entry per CDR3 protein. The sample includes about 270,000 distinct CDR3 sequences, over 15% of them seen just once. Sequencing was performed on PBMCs or a T cell subset sorted from them (not recorded which). The receptors originated from an adult woman who had mild COVID-19 (a few samples of this study predate the infection). Cell type and time point are not known. Both conserved end residues are part of each CDR3. Each record gives: clone size, J gene, D gene, V gene, CDR3 protein, CDR3 DNA. The D gene is left open where the match is weak. Clone size appears in some rows only: once, few, many, or a class for an expanded clone.

clone_size: -
j_call: TRBJ2-6
d_call: -
v_call: TRBV7-2
cdr3_aa: CASSLVWGSGANVLTF
cdr3_nt: TGTGCCAGCAGCTTAGTTTGGGGCTCTGGGGCCAACGTCCTGACTTTC

clone_size: many
j_call: TRBJ2-1
d_call: TRBD2
v_call: TRBV7-6
cdr3_aa: CASSLMSPGLGRKNEQFF
cdr3_nt: TGTGCCAGCAGCTTGATGAGTCCGGGACTAGGGCGAAAAAATGAGCAGTTCTTC

clone_size: few
j_call: TRBJ2-7
d_call: -
v_call: TRBV7-8
cdr3_aa: CASSLWETGIKGDEQYF
cdr3_nt: TGTGCCAGCAGCTTATGGGAGACAGGAATCAAGGGAGACGAGCAGTACTTC

clone_size: once
j_call: TRBJ1-3
d_call: -
v_call: TRBV19
cdr3_aa: CASSIPWTGNTIYF
cdr3_nt: TGTGCCAGTAGTATTCCCTGGACTGGAAACACCATATATTTT

clone_size: few
j_call: TRBJ2-3
d_call: TRBD2
v_call: TRBV5-1
cdr3_aa: CASSLDQRGGADTQYF
cdr3_nt: TGCGCCAGCAGCTTGGACCAGCGGGGGGGCGCAGATACGCAGTATTTT

clone_size: few
j_call: TRBJ1-1
d_call: TRBD1
v_call: TRBV30
cdr3_aa: CAWSHGTGGNTEAFF
cdr3_nt: TGTGCCTGGAGTCATGGGACAGGGGGCAACACTGAAGCTTTCTTT

clone_size: few
j_call: TRBJ1-2
d_call: TRBD1
v_call: TRBV7-9
cdr3_aa: CASSLAATGHDGYTF
cdr3_nt: TGTGCCAGCAGCTTAGCGGCGACAGGGCACGATGGCTACACCTTC

clone_size: -
j_call: TRBJ2-2
d_call: TRBD2
v_call: TRBV7-3
cdr3_aa: CASSSLTSGAGELFF
cdr3_nt: TGTGCCAGCAGCTCTTTAACTAGCGGGGCCGGGGAGCTGTTTTTT

clone_size: -
j_call: TRBJ2-1
d_call: TRBD2
v_call: TRBV7-2
cdr3_aa: CASSWTSGSYNEQFF
cdr3_nt: TGTGCCAGCAGCTGGACTAGCGGATCCTACAATGAGCAGTTCTTC

clone_size: -
j_call: TRBJ2-2
d_call: -
v_call: TRBV21-1
cdr3_aa: CASWGTPNTGELFF
cdr3_nt: TGTGCCAGCTGGGGCACCCCGAACACCGGGGAGCTGTTTTTT

clone_size: many
j_call: TRBJ2-1
d_call: -
v_call: TRBV12-3/TRBV12-4
cdr3_aa: CASSPRGAEQFF
cdr3_nt: TGTGCCAGCAGTCCTCGGGGCGCTGAGCAGTTCTTC

clone_size: few
j_call: TRBJ1-1
d_call: -
v_call: TRBV7-3
cdr3_aa: CASSSRTGDEPFF
cdr3_nt: TGTGCCAGCAGCTCAAGGACGGGGGATGAACCTTTCTTT

clone_size: -
j_call: TRBJ2-3
d_call: -
v_call: TRBV6-2/TRBV6-3
cdr3_aa: CASSALGTSTQYF
cdr3_nt: TGTGCCAGCAGTGCCCTCGGCACAAGTACGCAGTATTTT

clone_size: few
j_call: TRBJ1-5
d_call: -
v_call: TRBV11-2
cdr3_aa: CASSLASNQPQHF
cdr3_nt: TGTGCCAGCAGCTTAGCTTCCAATCAGCCCCAGCATTTT

clone_size: -
j_call: TRBJ2-2
d_call: -
v_call: TRBV5-1
cdr3_aa: CASSSAGELFF
cdr3_nt: TGCGCCAGCAGCTCGGCCGGGGAGCTGTTTTTT

clone_size: -
j_call: TRBJ2-7
d_call: -
v_call: TRBV2
cdr3_aa: CASSRSGAYEQYF
cdr3_nt: TGTGCCAGCAGTCGTTCAGGGGCCTACGAGCAGTACTTC

clone_size: few
j_call: TRBJ2-7
d_call: -
v_call: TRBV20-1
cdr3_aa: CSMAGPNYEQYF
cdr3_nt: TGCAGCATGGCGGGTCCTAACTACGAGCAGTACTTC

clone_size: -
j_call: TRBJ2-5
d_call: TRBD2
v_call: TRBV3-1
cdr3_aa: CASSLAGASGSGTQYF
cdr3_nt: TGTGCCAGCAGCCTAGCTGGGGCTAGCGGTTCAGGGACCCAGTACTTC

clone_size: few
j_call: TRBJ2-3
d_call: TRBD2
v_call: TRBV7-3
cdr3_aa: CASSPRGTSGGRTDTQYF
cdr3_nt: TGTGCCAGCAGCCCACGCGGGACTAGCGGGGGACGCACAGATACGCAGTATTTT

clone_size: few
j_call: TRBJ1-2
d_call: -
v_call: TRBV29-1
cdr3_aa: CSVDRPGYTF
cdr3_nt: TGCAGCGTTGACCGCCCTGGCTACACCTTC

clone_size: many
j_call: TRBJ2-2
d_call: -
v_call: TRBV12-3/TRBV12-4
cdr3_aa: CASKSGTHTGELFF
cdr3_nt: TGTGCCAGCAAATCCGGGACCCACACCGGGGAGCTGTTTTTT

clone_size: few
j_call: TRBJ2-5
d_call: TRBD2
v_call: TRBV5-1
cdr3_aa: CASSLTGTSRETQYF
cdr3_nt: TGCGCCAGCAGCTTAACCGGGACTAGCCGAGAGACCCAGTACTTC

clone_size: -
j_call: TRBJ2-6
d_call: -
v_call: TRBV19
cdr3_aa: CASSIFDTNSGANVLTF
cdr3_nt: TGTGCCAGTAGTATCTTCGACACCAACTCTGGGGCCAACGTCCTGACTTTC

clone_size: few
j_call: TRBJ1-2
d_call: TRBD1
v_call: TRBV12-3/TRBV12-4
cdr3_aa: CASSLFGPGGANYGYTF
cdr3_nt: TGTGCCAGCAGTTTGTTTGGGCCAGGGGGCGCAAACTATGGCTACACCTTC

clone_size: -
j_call: TRBJ1-1
d_call: TRBD1
v_call: TRBV9
cdr3_aa: CASSVQGAGMNTEAFF
cdr3_nt: TGTGCCAGCAGCGTTCAGGGGGCGGGCATGAACACTGAAGCTTTCTTT

clone_size: many
j_call: TRBJ2-5
d_call: -
v_call: TRBV19
cdr3_aa: CASKRQETQYF
cdr3_nt: TGTGCCAGTAAGCGTCAAGAGACCCAGTACTTC

clone_size: -
j_call: TRBJ1-6
d_call: -
v_call: TRBV5-5
cdr3_aa: CASSIIGGESPLHF
cdr3_nt: TGTGCCAGCAGCATAATCGGGGGGGAATCACCCCTCCACTTT

clone_size: -
j_call: TRBJ1-1
d_call: -
v_call: TRBV14
cdr3_aa: CASSQGGVGTEAFF
cdr3_nt: TGTGCCAGCAGCCAAGGTGGGGTGGGCACTGAAGCTTTCTTT

clone_size: -
j_call: TRBJ2-7
d_call: TRBD2
v_call: TRBV13
cdr3_aa: CASSPPGLVYEQYF
cdr3_nt: TGTGCCAGCAGCCCACCGGGACTAGTCTACGAGCAGTACTTC

clone_size: -
j_call: TRBJ2-4
d_call: -
v_call: TRBV20-1
cdr3_aa: CSASVENIQYF
cdr3_nt: TGCAGTGCTAGTGTCGAAAACATTCAGTACTTC

clone_size: few
j_call: TRBJ2-7
d_call: -
v_call: TRBV12-3/TRBV12-4
cdr3_aa: CASSFSLGGKNYEQYF
cdr3_nt: TGTGCCAGCAGTTTCTCTCTTGGCGGGAAGAACTACGAGCAGTACTTC

clone_size: -
j_call: TRBJ2-3
d_call: TRBD2
v_call: TRBV5-5
cdr3_aa: CASSLGSGLAADTQYF
cdr3_nt: TGTGCCAGCAGCTTGGGTTCGGGACTAGCAGCAGATACGCAGTATTTT

clone_size: -
j_call: TRBJ2-1
d_call: -
v_call: TRBV7-2
cdr3_aa: CASSLGHRYNEQFF
cdr3_nt: TGTGCCAGCAGCTTAGGACACAGGTACAATGAGCAGTTCTTC

clone_size: -
j_call: TRBJ1-5
d_call: TRBD1
v_call: TRBV5-6
cdr3_aa: CASSLGTGGLGQPQHF
cdr3_nt: TGTGCCAGCAGCTTGGGAACAGGGGGCCTCGGGCAGCCCCAGCATTTT

clone_size: -
j_call: TRBJ1-6
d_call: -
v_call: TRBV6-5
cdr3_aa: CASSPRLGGLSPLHF
cdr3_nt: TGTGCCAGCAGTCCACGGCTGGGTGGTCTTTCACCCCTCCACTTT

clone_size: few
j_call: TRBJ1-6
d_call: TRBD1
v_call: TRBV6-6
cdr3_aa: CASTSDRGGNSPLHF
cdr3_nt: TGTGCCAGCACCTCGGACAGGGGAGGTAATTCACCCCTCCACTTT

clone_size: few
j_call: TRBJ2-3
d_call: TRBD2
v_call: TRBV6-6
cdr3_aa: CASSEPGLARDTQYF
cdr3_nt: TGTGCCAGCAGTGAACCGGGACTAGCTAGGGATACGCAGTATTTT

clone_size: -
j_call: TRBJ2-1
d_call: -
v_call: TRBV20-1
cdr3_aa: CSASIGGIIGQFF
cdr3_nt: TGCAGTGCTAGCATAGGCGGGATTATTGGGCAGTTCTTC

clone_size: -
j_call: TRBJ1-5
d_call: TRBD1
v_call: TRBV20-1
cdr3_aa: CSARGTGRRQPQHF
cdr3_nt: TGCAGTGCTAGGGGGACAGGGAGGCGTCAGCCCCAGCATTTT

clone_size: few
j_call: TRBJ2-7
d_call: TRBD2
v_call: TRBV20-1
cdr3_aa: CSAGGQAGGYEQYF
cdr3_nt: TGCAGTGCTGGAGGTCAGGCGGGAGGGTATGAGCAGTACTTC

clone_size: -
j_call: TRBJ2-7
d_call: -
v_call: TRBV10-3
cdr3_aa: CAISGTYPSYEQYF
cdr3_nt: TGTGCCATCAGTGGGACTTATCCCTCCTACGAGCAGTACTTC

clone_size: -
j_call: TRBJ1-4
d_call: -
v_call: TRBV11-3
cdr3_aa: CASSLEPDPYSRQQIEKLFF
cdr3_nt: TGTGCCAGCAGCTTAGAACCAGATCCGTACTCCCGACAGCAGATTGAAAAACTGTTTTTT

clone_size: -
j_call: TRBJ2-7
d_call: -
v_call: TRBV19
cdr3_aa: CASSITTGRRHEQCF
cdr3_nt: TGTGCCAGTAGTATAACCACAGGCCGGCGGCACGAGCAGTGCTTC

clone_size: -
j_call: TRBJ1-1
d_call: -
v_call: TRBV24-1
cdr3_aa: CATSVVGRTEAFF
cdr3_nt: TGTGCCACCAGTGTTGTGGGTCGGACTGAAGCTTTCTTT

clone_size: -
j_call: TRBJ1-2
d_call: TRBD1
v_call: TRBV7-2
cdr3_aa: CASSPGTEARGYTF
cdr3_nt: TGTGCCAGCAGCCCCGGGACAGAAGCACGGGGCTACACCTTC

clone_size: -
j_call: TRBJ1-1
d_call: -
v_call: TRBV7-9
cdr3_aa: CASSSGTITEAFF
cdr3_nt: TGTGCCAGCAGCTCCGGGACAATTACTGAAGCTTTCTTT

clone_size: -
j_call: TRBJ1-2
d_call: -
v_call: TRBV3-1
cdr3_aa: CASSQDRRQNYGYTF
cdr3_nt: TGTGCCAGCAGCCAAGATAGACGACAGAACTATGGCTACACCTTC

clone_size: -
j_call: TRBJ2-1
d_call: -
v_call: TRBV20-1
cdr3_aa: CSARAARGYNEQFF
cdr3_nt: TGCAGTGCTAGAGCCGCCCGTGGGTACAATGAGCAGTTCTTC

clone_size: -
j_call: TRBJ1-1
d_call: -
v_call: TRBV3-1
cdr3_aa: CASSQDVGAPNTEAFF
cdr3_nt: TGTGCCAGCAGCCAAGATGTGGGAGCGCCGAACACTGAAGCTTTCTTT

clone_size: few
j_call: TRBJ2-2
d_call: TRBD1
v_call: TRBV9
cdr3_aa: CASSKRQGAATGELFF
cdr3_nt: TGTGCCAGCAGCAAGCGACAGGGGGCTGCCACCGGGGAGCTGTTTTTT

clone_size: -
j_call: TRBJ1-1
d_call: -
v_call: TRBV29-1
cdr3_aa: CSVHRDLVAFF
cdr3_nt: TGCAGCGTCCACAGGGACTTGGTGGCTTTCTTT

clone_size: few
j_call: TRBJ2-7
d_call: TRBD2
v_call: TRBV29-1
cdr3_aa: CSVRGVGFEQYF
cdr3_nt: TGCAGCGTTCGGGGGGTAGGGTTCGAGCAGTACTTC

clone_size: -
j_call: TRBJ1-6
d_call: -
v_call: TRBV6-2/TRBV6-3
cdr3_aa: CASSYGITPVRNSPLHF
cdr3_nt: TGTGCCAGCAGTTACGGTATAACACCCGTTAGGAATTCACCCCTCCACTTT

clone_size: -
j_call: TRBJ2-1
d_call: TRBD2
v_call: TRBV4-2
cdr3_aa: CASSQDPKSGSVGNEQFF
cdr3_nt: TGTGCCAGCAGCCAAGATCCGAAAAGCGGGAGTGTGGGAAATGAGCAGTTCTTC

clone_size: -
j_call: TRBJ2-1
d_call: -
v_call: TRBV24-1
cdr3_aa: CATSGGYNEQFF
cdr3_nt: TGTGCCACCAGTGGAGGCTACAATGAGCAGTTCTTC